This T cell receptor beta chain comes out of a study of blood T cell repertoires in COVID-19. Study as a whole: COVID-19 samples collected from the United States, Italy and Spain covered acute and convalescent phases. T cells, B-cell-depleted T cells, or PBMCs supplied cDNA or gDNA.

The method was immunoSEQ multiplex PCR; TCRdb's version includes in-frame clones alone and lacks a portion of them. The sample has some 490,000 clones, approximately 86% seen once. The CDR3 spans 15 residues. Germline values: CDR1 GTSNPN, CDR2 SVGIG (reference sequence). The junction had 9 bases not matched to a gene; V was cut back by 2 bases and J by 7 bases. Recruitment covered roughly 22 US areas and drew participants whose ages spanned roughly 18 to 100 years. Material: PBMCs or T cells enriched from blood (not recorded which). The V call is TRBV30, the J call TRBJ1-4; 8 bases fit TRBD1. The sequence derives from a woman aged 60-75 years who had recovered from COVID-19. The CDR3: CAWSHRTGLTEKLFF. The CDR3, as DNA: TGTGCCTGGAGTCATAGGACAGGGCTTACTGAAAAACTGTTTTTT.